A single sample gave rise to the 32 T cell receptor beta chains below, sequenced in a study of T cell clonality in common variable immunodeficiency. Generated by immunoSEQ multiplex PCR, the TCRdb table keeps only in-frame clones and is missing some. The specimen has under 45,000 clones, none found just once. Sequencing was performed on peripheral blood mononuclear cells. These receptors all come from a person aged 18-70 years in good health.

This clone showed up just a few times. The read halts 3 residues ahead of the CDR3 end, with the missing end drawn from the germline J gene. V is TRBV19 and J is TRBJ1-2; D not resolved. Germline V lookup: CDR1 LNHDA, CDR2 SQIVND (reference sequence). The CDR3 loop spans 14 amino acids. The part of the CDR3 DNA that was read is TGTGCCAGTAGTATAAAGACCACTAACTACGAC. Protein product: CASSIKTTNYD. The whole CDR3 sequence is CASSIKTTNYDYTF.

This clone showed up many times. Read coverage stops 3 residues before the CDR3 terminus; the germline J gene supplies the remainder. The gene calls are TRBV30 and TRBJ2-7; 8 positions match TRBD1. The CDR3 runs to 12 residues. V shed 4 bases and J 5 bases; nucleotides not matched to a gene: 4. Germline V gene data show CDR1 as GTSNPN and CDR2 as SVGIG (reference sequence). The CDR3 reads CAWTGGGHEQYF. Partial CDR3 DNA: TGTGCCTGGACAGGGGGCGGCCACGAG.

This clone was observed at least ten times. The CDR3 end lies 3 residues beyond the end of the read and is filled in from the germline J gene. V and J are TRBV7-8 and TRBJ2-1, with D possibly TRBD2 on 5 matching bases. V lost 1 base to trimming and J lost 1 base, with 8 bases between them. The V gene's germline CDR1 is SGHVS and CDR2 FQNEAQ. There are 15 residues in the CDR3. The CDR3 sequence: CASSLGLPSYNEQFF. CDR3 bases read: TGTGCCAGCAGCTTAGGACTACCGTCCTACAATGAG. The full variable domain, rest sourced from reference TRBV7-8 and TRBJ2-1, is GAGVSQSPRYKVAKRGQDVALRCDPISGHVSLFWYQQALGQGPEFLTYFQNEAQLDKSGLPSDRFFAERPEGSVSTLKIQRTQQEDSAVYLCASSLGLPSYNEQFFGPGTRLTVL.

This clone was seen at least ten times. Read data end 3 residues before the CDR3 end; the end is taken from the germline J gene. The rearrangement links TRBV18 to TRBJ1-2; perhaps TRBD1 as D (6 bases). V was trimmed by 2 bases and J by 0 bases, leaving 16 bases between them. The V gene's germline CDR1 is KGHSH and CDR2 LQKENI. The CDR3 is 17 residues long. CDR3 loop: CASSPKDSPRSNYGYTF. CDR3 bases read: TGTGCCAGCTCACCAAAGGACAGCCCCCGGTCTAACTATGGC.

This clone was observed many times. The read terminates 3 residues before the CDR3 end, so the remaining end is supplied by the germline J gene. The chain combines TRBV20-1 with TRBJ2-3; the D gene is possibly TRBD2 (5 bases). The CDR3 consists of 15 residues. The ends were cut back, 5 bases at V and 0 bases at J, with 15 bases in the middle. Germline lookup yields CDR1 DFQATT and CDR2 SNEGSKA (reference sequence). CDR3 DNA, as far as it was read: TGCAGTGCTGGCCTAAGCGGATTTAGCACAGATACG. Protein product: CSAGLSGFSTDT. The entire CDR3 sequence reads CSAGLSGFSTDTQYF.

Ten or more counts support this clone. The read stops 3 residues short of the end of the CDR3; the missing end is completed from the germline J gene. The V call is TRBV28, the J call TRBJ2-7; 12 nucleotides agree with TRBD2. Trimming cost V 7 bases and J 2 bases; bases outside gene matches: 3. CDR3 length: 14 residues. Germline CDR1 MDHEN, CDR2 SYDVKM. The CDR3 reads CASIRTSGAYEQYF. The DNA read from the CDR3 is TGTGCCAGCATCAGGACTAGCGGGGCCTACGAG. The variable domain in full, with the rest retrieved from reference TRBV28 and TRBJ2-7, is DVKVTQSSRYLVKRTGEKVFLECVQDMDHENMFWYRQDPGLGLRLIYFSYDVKMKEKGDIPEGYSVSREKKERFSLILESASTNQTSMYLCASIRTSGAYEQYFGPGTRLTVT.

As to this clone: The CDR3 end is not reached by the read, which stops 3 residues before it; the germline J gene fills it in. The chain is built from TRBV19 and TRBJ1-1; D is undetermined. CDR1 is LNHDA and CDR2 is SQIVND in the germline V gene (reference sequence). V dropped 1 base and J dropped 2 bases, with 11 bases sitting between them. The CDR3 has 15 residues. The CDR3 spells CASSIGPGTNTEAFF. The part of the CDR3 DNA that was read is TGTGCCAGTAGTATAGGGCCAGGCACCAACACTGAA.

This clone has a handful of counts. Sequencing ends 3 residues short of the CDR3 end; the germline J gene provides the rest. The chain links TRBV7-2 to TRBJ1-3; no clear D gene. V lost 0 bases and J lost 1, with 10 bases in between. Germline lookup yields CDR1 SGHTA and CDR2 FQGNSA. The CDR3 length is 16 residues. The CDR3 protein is CASSLALSSSGNTIYF. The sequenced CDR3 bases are TGTGCCAGCAGCTTAGCCCTGTCCAGTTCTGGAAACACC.

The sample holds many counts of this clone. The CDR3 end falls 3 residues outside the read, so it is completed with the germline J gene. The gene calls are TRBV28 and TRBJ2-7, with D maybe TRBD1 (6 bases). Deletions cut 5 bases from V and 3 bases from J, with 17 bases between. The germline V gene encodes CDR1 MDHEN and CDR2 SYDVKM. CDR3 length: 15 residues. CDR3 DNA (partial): TGTGCCAGCAGTCTTCTCGGACAGACAAGCTACGAG. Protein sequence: CASSLLGQTSYE. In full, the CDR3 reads CASSLLGQTSYEQYF.

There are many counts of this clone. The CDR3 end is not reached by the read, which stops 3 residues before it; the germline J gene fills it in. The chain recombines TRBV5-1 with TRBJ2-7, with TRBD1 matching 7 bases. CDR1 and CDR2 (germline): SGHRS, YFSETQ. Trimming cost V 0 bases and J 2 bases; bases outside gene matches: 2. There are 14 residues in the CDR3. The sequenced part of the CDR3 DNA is TGCGCCAGCAGCTTGGACACAGGGGCCTACGAG. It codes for CASSLDTGAYE. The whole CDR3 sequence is CASSLDTGAYEQYF. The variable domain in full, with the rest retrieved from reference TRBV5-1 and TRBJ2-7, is KAGVTQTPRYLIKTRGQQVTLSCSPISGHRSVSWYQQTPGQGLQFLFEYFSETQRNKGNFPGRFSGRQFSNSRSEMNVSTLELGDSALYLCASSLDTGAYEQYFGPGTRLTVT.

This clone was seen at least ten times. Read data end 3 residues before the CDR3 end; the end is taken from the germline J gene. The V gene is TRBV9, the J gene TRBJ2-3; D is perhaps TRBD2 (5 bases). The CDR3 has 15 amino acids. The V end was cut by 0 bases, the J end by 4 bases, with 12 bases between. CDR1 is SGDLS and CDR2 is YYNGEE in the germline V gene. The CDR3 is CASSVDGVPADTQYF. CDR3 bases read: TGTGCCAGCAGCGTAGACGGGGTCCCCGCAGATACG.

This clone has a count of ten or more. The DNA read from the CDR3 is TGCAGTGCTGGGGGGACTAGCTTAAGTAATGAG. As protein: CSAGGTSLSNE. The CDR3 as a whole reads CSAGGTSLSNEQFF. The gene calls are TRBV20-1 and TRBJ2-1, with TRBD2 identical over 9 bases. The read terminates 3 residues before the CDR3 end, so the remaining end is supplied by the germline J gene. The junction had 9 bases not matched to a gene; V was cut back by 5 bases and J by 7 bases. This CDR3 has 14 amino acids. The V gene's germline CDR1 is DFQATT and CDR2 SNEGSKA (reference sequence).

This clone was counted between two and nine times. The CDR3 reads CAWSLGGLGSSYNSPLFF. The part of the CDR3 DNA that was read is TGTGCCTGGAGCCTAGGGGGTCTTGGGAGCTCCTATAATTCACCA. This sequence joins TRBV30 and TRBJ1-4; weak D call: TRBD1 (6 bases). The read falls 3 residues short of the CDR3 end, and the missing part is taken from the germline J gene. This CDR3 has 18 residues. Germline CDR1 GTSNPN, CDR2 SVGIG (reference sequence).

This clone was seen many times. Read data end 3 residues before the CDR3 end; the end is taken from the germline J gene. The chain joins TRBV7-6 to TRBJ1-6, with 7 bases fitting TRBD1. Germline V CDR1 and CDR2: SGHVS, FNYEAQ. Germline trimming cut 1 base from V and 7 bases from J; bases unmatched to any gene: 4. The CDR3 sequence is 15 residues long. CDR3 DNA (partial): TGTGCCAGCAGCTTAGAAGACAGGGCGAATTCACCC. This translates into CASSLEDRANSP. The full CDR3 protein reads CASSLEDRANSPLHF.

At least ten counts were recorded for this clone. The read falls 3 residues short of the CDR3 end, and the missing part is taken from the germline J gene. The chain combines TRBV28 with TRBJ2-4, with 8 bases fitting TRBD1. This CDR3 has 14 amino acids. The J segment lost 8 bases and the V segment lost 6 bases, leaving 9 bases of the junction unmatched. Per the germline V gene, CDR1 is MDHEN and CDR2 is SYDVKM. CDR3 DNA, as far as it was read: TGTGCCAGCAGAGAGCCGACAGGGGTAGACATT. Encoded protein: CASREPTGVDI. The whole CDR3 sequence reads CASREPTGVDIQYF.

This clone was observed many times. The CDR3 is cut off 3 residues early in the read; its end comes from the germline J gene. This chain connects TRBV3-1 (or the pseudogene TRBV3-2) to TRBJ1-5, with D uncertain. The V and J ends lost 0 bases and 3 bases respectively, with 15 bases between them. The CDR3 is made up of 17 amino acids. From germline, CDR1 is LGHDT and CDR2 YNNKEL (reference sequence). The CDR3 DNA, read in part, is TGTGCCAGCAGCCAAGAAAACAGTGGTGGTTTCAATCAGCCC. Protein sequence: CASSQENSGGFNQP. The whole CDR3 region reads CASSQENSGGFNQPQHF.

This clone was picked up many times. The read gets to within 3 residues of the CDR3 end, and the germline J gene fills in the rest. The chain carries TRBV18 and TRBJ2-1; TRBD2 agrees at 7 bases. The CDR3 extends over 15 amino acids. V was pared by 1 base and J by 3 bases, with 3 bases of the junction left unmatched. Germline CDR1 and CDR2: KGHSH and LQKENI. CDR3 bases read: TGTGCCAGCTCACCACAAGCGGGGATCTACAATGAG. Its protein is CASSPQAGIYNE. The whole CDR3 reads CASSPQAGIYNEQFF.

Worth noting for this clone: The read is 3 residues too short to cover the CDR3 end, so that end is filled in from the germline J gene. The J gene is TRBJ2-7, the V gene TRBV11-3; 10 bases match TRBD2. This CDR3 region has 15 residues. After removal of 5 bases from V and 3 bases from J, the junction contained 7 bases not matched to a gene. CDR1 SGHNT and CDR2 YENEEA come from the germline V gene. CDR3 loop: CASSLSSGRGYEQYF. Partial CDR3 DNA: TGTGCCAGCAGCCTATCTAGCGGGAGAGGCTACGAG.

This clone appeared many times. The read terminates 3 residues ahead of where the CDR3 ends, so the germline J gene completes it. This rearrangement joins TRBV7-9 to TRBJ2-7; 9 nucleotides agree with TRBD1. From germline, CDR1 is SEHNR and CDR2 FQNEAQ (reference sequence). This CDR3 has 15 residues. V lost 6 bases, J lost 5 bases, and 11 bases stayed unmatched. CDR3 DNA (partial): TGTGCCAGCAGGAGGGCACAGGGGGCAATCCACGAG. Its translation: CASRRAQGAIHE. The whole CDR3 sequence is CASRRAQGAIHEQYF.

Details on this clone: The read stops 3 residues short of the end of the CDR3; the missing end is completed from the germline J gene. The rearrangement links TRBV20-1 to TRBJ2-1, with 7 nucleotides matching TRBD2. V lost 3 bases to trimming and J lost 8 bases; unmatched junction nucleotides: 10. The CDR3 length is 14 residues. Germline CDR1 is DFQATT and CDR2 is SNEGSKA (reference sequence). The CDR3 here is CSASPYGTIHEQFF. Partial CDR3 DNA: TGCAGTGCTAGCCCCTATGGGACTATCCATGAG.

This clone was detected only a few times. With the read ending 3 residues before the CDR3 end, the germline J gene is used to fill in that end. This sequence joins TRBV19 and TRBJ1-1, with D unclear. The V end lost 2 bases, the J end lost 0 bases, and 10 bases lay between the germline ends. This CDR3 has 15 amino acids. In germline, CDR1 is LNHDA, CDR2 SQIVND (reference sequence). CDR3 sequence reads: CASSINTALNTEAFF. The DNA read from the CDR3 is TGTGCCAGTAGTATAAATACAGCTCTGAACACTGAA.

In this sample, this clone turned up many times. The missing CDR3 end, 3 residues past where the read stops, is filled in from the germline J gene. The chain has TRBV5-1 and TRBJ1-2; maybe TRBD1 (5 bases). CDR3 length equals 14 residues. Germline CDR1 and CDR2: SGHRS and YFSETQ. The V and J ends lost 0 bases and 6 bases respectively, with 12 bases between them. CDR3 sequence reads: CASSLAGLDDGYTF. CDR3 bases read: TGCGCCAGCAGCTTGGCAGGGCTGGACGATGGC.

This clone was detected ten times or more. The CDR3: CASSQVRGTGMRLFF. The DNA read from the CDR3 is TGTGCCAGCAGCCAAGTGCGGGGTACGGGGATGAGA. V gene TRBV14 combines with J gene TRBJ1-4; D remains ambiguous. The read is 3 residues too short to cover the CDR3 end, so that end is filled in from the germline J gene. The CDR3 runs to 15 residues. Germline values: CDR1 SGHDN, CDR2 FVKESK.

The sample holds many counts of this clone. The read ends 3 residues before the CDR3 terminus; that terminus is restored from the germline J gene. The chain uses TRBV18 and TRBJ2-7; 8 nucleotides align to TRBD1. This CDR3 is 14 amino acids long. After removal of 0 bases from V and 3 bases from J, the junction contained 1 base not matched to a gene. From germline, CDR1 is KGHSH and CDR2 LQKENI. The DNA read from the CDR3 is TGTGCCAGCTCACCACCGGGACAGGACTACGAG. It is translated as CASSPPGQDYE. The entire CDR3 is CASSPPGQDYEQYF.

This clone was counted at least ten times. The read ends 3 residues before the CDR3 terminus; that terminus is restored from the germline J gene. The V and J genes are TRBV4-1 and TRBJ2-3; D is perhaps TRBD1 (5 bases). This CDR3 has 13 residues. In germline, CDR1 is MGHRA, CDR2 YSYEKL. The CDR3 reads CASSQAMWGTQYF. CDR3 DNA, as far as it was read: TGCGCCAGCAGCCAAGCTATGTGGGGCACG.

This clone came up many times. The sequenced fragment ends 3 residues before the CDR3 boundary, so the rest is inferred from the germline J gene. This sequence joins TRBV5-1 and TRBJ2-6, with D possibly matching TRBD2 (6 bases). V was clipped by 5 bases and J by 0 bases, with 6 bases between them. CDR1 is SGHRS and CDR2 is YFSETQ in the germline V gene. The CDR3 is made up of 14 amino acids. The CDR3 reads CASRGGSGANVLTF. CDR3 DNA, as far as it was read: TGCGCCAGCAGGGGGGGCTCTGGGGCCAACGTC.

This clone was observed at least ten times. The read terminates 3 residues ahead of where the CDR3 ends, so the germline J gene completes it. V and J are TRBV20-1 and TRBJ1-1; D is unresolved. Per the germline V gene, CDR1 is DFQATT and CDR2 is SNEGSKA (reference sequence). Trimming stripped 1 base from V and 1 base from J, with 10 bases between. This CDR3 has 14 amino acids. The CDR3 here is CSARVRGRNTEAFF. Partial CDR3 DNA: TGCAGTGCTAGAGTGCGGGGAAGGAACACTGAA.

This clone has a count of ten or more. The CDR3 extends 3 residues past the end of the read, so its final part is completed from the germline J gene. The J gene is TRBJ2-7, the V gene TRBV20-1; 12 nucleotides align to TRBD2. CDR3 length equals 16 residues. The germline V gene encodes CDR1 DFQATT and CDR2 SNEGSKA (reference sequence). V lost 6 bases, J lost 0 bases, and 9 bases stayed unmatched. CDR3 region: CSAPGLAGLSSYEQYF. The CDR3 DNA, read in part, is TGCAGTGCACCGGGACTAGCGGGCTTAAGCTCCTACGAG.

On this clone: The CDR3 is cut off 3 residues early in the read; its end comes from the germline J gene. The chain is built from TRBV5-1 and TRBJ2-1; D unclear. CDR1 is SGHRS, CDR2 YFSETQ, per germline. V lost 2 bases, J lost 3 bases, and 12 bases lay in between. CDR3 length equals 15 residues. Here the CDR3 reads CASSLATVGYNEQFF. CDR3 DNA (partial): TGCGCCAGCAGCTTAGCCACAGTGGGCTACAATGAG.

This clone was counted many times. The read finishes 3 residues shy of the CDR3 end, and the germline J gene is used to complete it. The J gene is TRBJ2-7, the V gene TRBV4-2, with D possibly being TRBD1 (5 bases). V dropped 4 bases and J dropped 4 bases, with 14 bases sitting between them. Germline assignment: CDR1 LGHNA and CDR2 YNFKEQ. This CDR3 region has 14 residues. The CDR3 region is CASSLGIGDYEQYF. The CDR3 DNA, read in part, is TGTGCCAGCAGCCTAGGGATAGGGGATTACGAG.

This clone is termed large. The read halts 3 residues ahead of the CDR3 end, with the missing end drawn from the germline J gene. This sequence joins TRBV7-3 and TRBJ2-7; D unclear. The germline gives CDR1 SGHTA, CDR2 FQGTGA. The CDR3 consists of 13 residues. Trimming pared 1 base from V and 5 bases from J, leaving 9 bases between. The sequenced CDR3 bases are TGTGCCAGCAGCTTAAAGGTTAGGGACGAG. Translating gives CASSLKVRDE. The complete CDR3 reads CASSLKVRDEQYF.

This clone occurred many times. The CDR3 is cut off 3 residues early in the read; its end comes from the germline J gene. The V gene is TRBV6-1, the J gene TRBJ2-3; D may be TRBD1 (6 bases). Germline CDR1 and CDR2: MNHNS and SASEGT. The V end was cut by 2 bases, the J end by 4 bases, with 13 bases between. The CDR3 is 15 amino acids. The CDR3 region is CASSERGEGADTQYF. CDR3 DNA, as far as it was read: TGTGCCAGCAGTGAACGAGGTGAGGGGGCAGATACG.